The clone carrying this TCR beta chain has more than one count but fewer than ten. Specified time point: newly diagnosed GD, antithyroid drugs for less than 3 months. Generation of the TCR library employed RNA extracted from PBMCs. Building the TCR beta libraries relied on iRepertoire HTBI primers, and CDR3 regions underwent Arm-PCR. TCRdb re-called the multiplex PCR reads through MiXCR, storing one row per CDR3 protein. This sample has hundreds of thousands of distinct CDR3 sequences; 15% to 20% occur once, and the top ten carry around a sixth. The sample belongs to a study of regulatory T cells in long-lasting Graves disease. These same records also appear under a second study, on T cells in Graves' hyperthyroidism and ophthalmopathy.

This specimen consisted of peripheral blood mononuclear cells (PBMCs), obtained at new diagnosis, from a patient treated with antithyroid drugs. This sequence was found in a woman aged 30 to 39 with Graves disease.

The CDR3 sequence is CASSGTLYGSNQPQHF. DNA of the CDR3: TGTGCCAGCAGTGGAACCCTTTACGGTAGCAATCAGCCCCAGCATTTT. The rearrangement joins TRBV6-1 to TRBJ1-5; no definite D call. Germline CDR1 and CDR2: MNHNS and SASEGT. Trimming took 4 bases from V and 0 from J, leaving 13 bases between them. This CDR3 comprises 16 residues.